Following are 32 T cell receptor beta chains from one sample sequenced in a study of CD8 T cells in ankylosing spondylitis. Study results and limitations: Blood from ankylosing spondylitis patients appeared to carry a characteristic roughly 8-variant TCR beta motif.

Their specific antigens are unknown. One entry per CDR3 protein, called by TCRdb with MiXCR from the 5' RACE reads. The repertoire holds approximately 300,000 distinct CDR3 sequences, with approximately 8.2% as singletons. The material sequenced was blood, either unsorted or a sorted T cell fraction (not recorded which). The receptors originated from a male donor with ankylosing spondylitis.

This clonotype has a count of ten or more. The V call is TRBV4-3, the J call TRBJ2-5; D is perhaps TRBD1 (6 bases). V was clipped by 4 bases and J by 7 bases, with 13 bases between them. CDR1 is LGHNA and CDR2 is YSLEER in the germline V gene. The CDR3 loop spans 13 amino acids. The DNA of the CDR3 is TGCGCCAGCAGCCGAGACAGGTTCGGGACCCAGTACTTC. Translation gives CASSRDRFGTQYF.

CDR3 coding DNA: TGTGCCACCAGCGGACAGGGCGGGCTAACCAATGAGCAGTTCTTC. Translated, it gives CATSGQGGLTNEQFF. This rearrangement joins TRBV15 to TRBJ2-1, with 8 bases matching TRBD1. This CDR3 comprises 15 residues. The germline V gene has CDR1 LNHNV and CDR2 YYDKDF (reference sequence). After removal of 5 bases from V and 6 bases from J, the junction contained 9 bases not matched to a gene.

This clonotype came up many times. The rearrangement uses TRBV2 and TRBJ2-7; D remains ambiguous. Germline V gene sequence: CDR1 SNHLY, CDR2 FYNNEI. This CDR3 has 13 amino acids. V lost 6 bases, J lost 5 bases, and 14 bases lay in between. The CDR3 sequence is CASRETSVDEQYF. CDR3 sequence (DNA): TGTGCCAGCAGGGAGACCTCAGTGGACGAGCAGTACTTC.

In this sample, this clonotype turned up a few times. J is TRBJ2-5 and V is TRBV4-3; 12 positions match TRBD2. CDR1 and CDR2 from the germline V gene are LGHNA and YSLEER. V trimming: 2 bases; J trimming: 9 bases; junction bases outside the gene matches: 4. The CDR3 covers 14 residues. The CDR3 coding sequence is TGCGCCAGCAGCCAACGGCTAGCGGGAGGGGCCCAGTACTTC. Protein sequence: CASSQRLAGGAQYF.

The chain employs TRBV6-2 or TRBV6-3 and TRBJ2-3; 10 bases agree with TRBD2. V trimming: 0 bases; J trimming: 5 bases; junction bases outside the gene matches: 17. CDR1 and CDR2 (germline): MNHEY, SVGEGT. The CDR3 consists of 20 residues. The CDR3: CASSYSKSHRLAGVGDTQYF. CDR3 nucleotide sequence: TGTGCCAGCAGTTACTCGAAGTCTCATCGTCTAGCGGGAGTGGGAGATACGCAGTATTTT.

This chain joins TRBV7-9 and TRBJ2-1; 9 positions match TRBD2. Germline CDR1 reads SEHNR; CDR2 reads FQNEAQ (reference sequence). The CDR3 totals 16 residues. The J segment lost 1 base and the V segment lost 5 bases, leaving 6 bases of the junction unmatched. CDR3 loop: CASSPRTSESYNEQFF. The CDR3 bases are TGTGCCAGCAGCCCAAGGACTAGCGAATCCTACAATGAGCAGTTCTTC. Variable domain in full (rest from reference TRBV7-9 and TRBJ2-1): DTGVSQNPRHKITKRGQNVTFRCDPISEHNRLYWYRQTLGQGPEFLTYFQNEAQLEKSRLLSDRFSAERPKGSFSTLEIQRTEQGDSAMYLCASSPRTSESYNEQFFGPGTRLTVL.

The rearrangement joins TRBV19 to TRBJ2-7; the D gene is possibly TRBD1 (5 bases). The CDR3 totals 15 residues. Germline V gene sequence: CDR1 LNHDA, CDR2 SQIVND (reference sequence). The V and J ends lost 2 bases and 2 bases respectively, with 13 bases between them. The CDR3 bases are TGTGCCAGTAGTATAAGGGGCAGACCAGCCTACGAGCAGTACTTC. Its protein product is CASSIRGRPAYEQYF.

The chain combines TRBV18 with TRBJ2-2; either TRBD1 or TRBD2 may supply D (5 bases each). Trimming took 3 bases from V and 5 from J, leaving 13 bases between them. The germline V gene has CDR1 KGHSH and CDR2 LQKENI. The CDR3 totals 15 residues. The CDR3 DNA reads TGTGCCAGCTCACCCGCACAGGACTCGACCGGGGAGCTGTTTTTT. As protein: CASSPAQDSTGELFF.

This clonotype was recorded a few times. The chain recombines TRBV18 with TRBJ2-7, with 8 bases aligning to TRBD1. The CDR3 totals 17 residues. Trimming took 4 bases from V and 3 from J; bases not matched to a gene: 14. The germline gives CDR1 KGHSH, CDR2 LQKENI. Here the CDR3 DNA reads TGTGCCAGCTCACTACGACAGGGGCTATTCAACGACTACGAGCAGTACTTC. It is translated as CASSLRQGLFNDYEQYF. Filled out from reference TRBV18 and TRBJ2-7, the complete variable domain reads NAGVMQNPRHLVRRRGQEARLRCSPMKGHSHVYWYRQLPEEGLKFMVYLQKENIIDESGMPKERFSAEFPKEGPSILRIQQVVRGDSAAYFCASSLRQGLFNDYEQYFGPGTRLTVT.

CDR3 bases: TGTGCCAGCAATAAACTTAGGGTTAGTGAGCAGTTCTTC. Its protein product is CASNKLRVSEQFF. This chain connects TRBV28 to TRBJ2-1; D remains unclear. V dropped 7 bases and J dropped 9 bases, with 16 bases sitting between them. In germline, CDR1 is MDHEN, CDR2 SYDVKM. The CDR3 spans 13 residues. The full variable domain, with the rest looked up from reference TRBV28 and TRBJ2-1, is DVKVTQSSRYLVKRTGEKVFLECVQDMDHENMFWYRQDPGLGLRLIYFSYDVKMKEKGDIPEGYSVSREKKERFSLILESASTNQTSMYLCASNKLRVSEQFFGPGTRLTVL.

This clonotype has just a few counts. This chain links TRBV20-1 with TRBJ2-1, with TRBD2 matching over 9 bases. The V segment lost 3 bases and the J segment 4 bases; nucleotides outside the gene matches: 10. CDR1 is DFQATT and CDR2 is SNEGSKA in the germline V gene (reference sequence). This CDR3 has 16 residues. CDR3 coding DNA: TGCAGTGCTAGTTTACCAGCGGGGGGAAGTTACAATGAGCAGTTCTTC. Translated, it gives CSASLPAGGSYNEQFF.

This clonotype was counted a few times. The chain has TRBV6-6 and TRBJ2-5, with no clear D. The germline V gene encodes CDR1 MNHNY and CDR2 SVGAGI (reference sequence). The CDR3 sequence is 12 residues long. The V and J ends lost 10 bases and 1 base respectively, with 10 bases between them. CDR3 nucleotides: TGTGCCACGGGCTCTACCCAAGAGACCCAGTACTTC. Translated: CATGSTQETQYF.

This clonotype was counted ten times or more. The chain carries TRBV28 and TRBJ2-2, with D hard to call. The CDR3 spans 14 residues. With 6 bases removed from V and 7 bases from J, the gap between germline ends came to 15 bases. Germline V CDR1 and CDR2: MDHEN, SYDVKM. In nucleotides, the CDR3 is TGTGCCAGCAGCACTCCATCGGATAACGGGGAGCTGTTTTTT. This encodes CASSTPSDNGELFF.

This clonotype was counted only a few times. The V gene is TRBV7-3, the J gene TRBJ1-4; tentative D call: TRBD1 (5 bases). Germline V gene sequence: CDR1 SGHTA, CDR2 FQGTGA. There are 15 residues in the CDR3. The germline V and J ends were trimmed by 2 bases and 8 bases, with 15 bases remaining between them. CDR3 in amino acids: CASSLGGGGGEKLFF. The CDR3 bases are TGTGCCAGCAGCTTAGGCGGGGGAGGAGGAGAAAAACTGTTTTTT. The full variable domain, its missing parts supplied by reference TRBV7-3 and TRBJ1-4, is GAGVSQTPSNKVTEKGKYVELRCDPISGHTALYWYRQSLGQGPEFLIYFQGTGAADDSGLPNDRFFAVRPEGSVSTLKIQRTERGDSAVYLCASSLGGGGGEKLFFGSGTQLSVL.

This clonotype was seen more than once but under ten times. V is TRBV20-1 and J is TRBJ1-1; maybe TRBD1 (6 bases). The CDR3 spans 15 residues. The ends were cut back, 6 bases at V and 0 bases at J, with 17 bases in the middle. Germline V gene sequence: CDR1 DFQATT, CDR2 SNEGSKA (reference sequence). The CDR3 region is CSAKTTGIMNTEAFF. The DNA for the CDR3 is TGCAGTGCAAAAACGACAGGTATCATGAACACTGAAGCTTTCTTT.

The gene calls are TRBV6-1 and TRBJ2-1; the match to TRBD2 covers 8 bases. CDR1 MNHNS and CDR2 SASEGT come from the germline V gene. Germline trimming cut 8 bases from V and 8 bases from J; bases unmatched to any gene: 8. CDR3 length: 13 residues. CDR3 in amino acids: CASRGGGRYEQFF. The CDR3 DNA reads TGTGCCAGCCGGGGGGGAGGGAGGTATGAGCAGTTCTTC.

The chain couples TRBV29-1 to TRBJ2-2; the match to TRBD1 covers 12 bases. Germline CDR1 reads SQVTM; CDR2 reads ANQGSEA. CDR3 length equals 16 residues. J gave up 7 bases and V 4 bases, and 10 bases lay outside the gene matches. CDR3 sequence (DNA): TGCAGCGTTGGAGGCGGGACAGGGGGCATGGTCGGGGAGCTGTTTTTT. Its translation is CSVGGGTGGMVGELFF.

This clonotype has more than one count but fewer than ten. CDR3 amino acids: CSAISPPDTQYF. CDR3 nucleotide sequence: TGCAGTGCTATCTCACCCCCAGATACGCAGTATTTT. The chain recombines TRBV20-1 with TRBJ2-3, with D hard to call. The germline V gene has CDR1 DFQATT and CDR2 SNEGSKA (reference sequence). The ends were cut back, 4 bases at V and 4 bases at J, with 9 bases in the middle. CDR3 length equals 12 residues.

CDR3 loop: CATSRDYGDRGTGANVLTF. CDR3 sequence (DNA): TGTGCCACCAGCAGAGATTATGGAGACAGGGGGACTGGGGCCAACGTCCTGACTTTC. The chain uses TRBV15 and TRBJ2-6; 9 bases align to TRBD1. This CDR3 has 19 residues. CDR1 is LNHNV and CDR2 is YYDKDF in the germline V gene (reference sequence). The ends lost 0 bases at V and 2 bases at J; junction bases unmatched: 8.

This clonotype has just a few counts. The chain couples TRBV20-1 to TRBJ2-7; 12 bases map to TRBD2. The CDR3 covers 14 residues. Germline values: CDR1 DFQATT, CDR2 SNEGSKA (reference sequence). Trimming cost V 2 bases and J 4 bases; bases outside gene matches: 3. The CDR3 sequence is CSARPGLAGYEQYF. Written as DNA, the CDR3 is TGCAGTGCTAGACCGGGACTAGCGGGTTACGAGCAGTACTTC.

The CDR3 is CASSVTGYEAFF. The CDR3 bases are TGTGCCAGCAGCGTGACAGGGTATGAGGCTTTCTTT. This chain joins TRBV5-6 and TRBJ1-1; 7 nucleotides line up with TRBD1. Germline CDR1 reads SGHDT; CDR2 reads YYEEEE. Trimming at V came to 4 bases and at J to 11 bases, leaving 8 bases not matched to a gene. This CDR3 is 12 amino acids long.

This clonotype showed up just once. The DNA for the CDR3 is TGTGCCAGCAGTTTATCACATGGGGGCTACTACGAGCAGTACTTC. It is translated as CASSLSHGGYYEQYF. V and J are TRBV27 and TRBJ2-7; tentatively, D is TRBD1 (6 bases). There are 15 residues in the CDR3. CDR1 is MNHEY and CDR2 is SMNVEV in the germline V gene (reference sequence). Trimming removed 0 bases at V and 3 bases at J, with 12 bases between.

The V gene is TRBV27, the J gene TRBJ2-7; TRBD2 might be the D (5 bases). The V and J ends lost 0 bases and 3 bases respectively, with 9 bases between them. The CDR3 is made up of 14 amino acids. Germline V CDR1 and CDR2: MNHEY, SMNVEV (reference sequence). The CDR3 loop reads CASSLSGRLYEQYF. The CDR3 DNA sequence: TGTGCCAGCAGTTTATCTGGGAGACTCTACGAGCAGTACTTC.

This clonotype was seen a few times. In DNA form, the CDR3 reads TGTGCCAGCAGTTACTCGGCGGGCGGGGAAGACTACGAGCAGTACTTC. Its protein is CASSYSAGGEDYEQYF. V and J are TRBV6-5 and TRBJ2-7; possible D gene TRBD2, 6 bases. CDR3 length: 16 residues. The V end was cut by 0 bases, the J end by 3 bases, with 15 bases between. In germline, CDR1 is MNHEY, CDR2 SVGAGI.

This clonotype came up many times. The rearrangement uses TRBV12-3 or TRBV12-4 and TRBJ1-2; 7 nucleotides align to TRBD1. The CDR3 runs 13 residues. V dropped 5 bases and J dropped 7; count of bases not matched to a gene: 7. For the CDR3, the DNA is TGTGCCAGCAGTCCCACAGGGGTAGGTGGCTACACCTTC. Its protein is CASSPTGVGGYTF.

The V and J genes are TRBV9 and TRBJ2-7; D is unclear. The length of the CDR3 is 15 residues. Trimming stripped 0 bases from V and 1 base from J, with 11 bases between. From germline, CDR1 is SGDLS and CDR2 YYNGEE. In nucleotides, the CDR3 is TGTGCCAGCAGCGTAGGTGTCAGCCCTTCCTACGAGCAGTACTTC. Translating it yields CASSVGVSPSYEQYF.

This clonotype was observed a handful of times. The chain combines TRBV7-2 with TRBJ2-2, with 9 bases matching TRBD2. With V trimmed by 1 base and J by 7 bases, 7 bases remained unmatched. Germline-derived CDR1 and CDR2 are SGHTA and FQGNSA. The CDR3 totals 16 residues. CDR3 nucleotides: TGTGCCAGCAGCTTAGAAGGGACTAGCTCCGTCGGGGAGCTGTTTTTT. Amino acids: CASSLEGTSSVGELFF.

This clonotype has just a few counts. The chain uses TRBV5-6 and TRBJ2-7; TRBD1 might be the D (5 bases). This CDR3 spans 16 amino acids. In germline, CDR1 is SGHDT, CDR2 YYEEEE. Trimming took off 4 bases at V and 5 bases at J, with 22 bases between the two ends. CDR3 region: CASSPGGHNPWDEQYF. In nucleotides, the CDR3 is TGTGCCAGCAGCCCTGGCGGACACAACCCCTGGGACGAGCAGTACTTC.

This clonotype was counted a few times. The CDR3 DNA is TGCGCCAGCAGCCCCCAGGAAGGGCGCGACGAGCAGTACTTC. This encodes CASSPQEGRDEQYF. This chain links TRBV5-1 with TRBJ2-7, with no clear D. V was cut by 4 bases and J by 5 bases, with 16 bases left in between. In germline, CDR1 is SGHRS, CDR2 YFSETQ. The CDR3 is 14 amino acids.

This clonotype was seen only once. The rearrangement links TRBV20-1 to TRBJ2-7; TRBD2 matches 9 bases. Per germline, CDR1 DFQATT and CDR2 SNEGSKA (reference sequence). With V trimmed by 1 base and J by 5 bases, 15 bases remained unmatched. CDR3 length equals 17 residues. The DNA of the CDR3 is TGCAGTGCTAGAGGGGGTAGCGGGAGAGGGGTCCGGGACGAGCAGTACTTC. Amino acid sequence: CSARGGSGRGVRDEQYF.

In its sample, this clonotype was seen many times. V and J are TRBV29-1 and TRBJ1-2; no clear D gene. V was clipped by 2 bases and J by 0 bases, with 10 bases between them. This CDR3 is built from 14 residues. Per the germline V gene, CDR1 is SQVTM and CDR2 is ANQGSEA. CDR3 amino acids: CSVESGYTNYGYTF. The CDR3 DNA is TGCAGCGTTGAATCCGGATATACTAACTATGGCTACACCTTC.

This clonotype has a count of ten or more. The chain employs TRBV7-3 and TRBJ1-1; no clear D gene. Trimming stripped 5 bases from V and 1 base from J, with 8 bases between. Germline-derived CDR1 and CDR2 are SGHTA and FQGTGA. The CDR3 length is 13 residues. CDR3 residues: CASSLSRNTEAFF. DNA of the CDR3: TGTGCCAGCAGCCTAAGTCGGAACACTGAAGCTTTCTTT.